Sequencing of this T cell receptor (beta chain) was carried out in a study of glioma-infiltrating T cells after dendritic cell vaccination. The repertoire was sequenced with immunoSEQ multiplex PCR; TCRdb's copy has only in-frame clones and lacks some. The sample consists of about 65,000 clones, around nine tenths of them appearing once. Unmatched junction bases numbered 4, after V lost 4 bases and J lost 0 bases. The CDR3 runs to 17 residues. Looked up from germline, CDR1 is LGHNA and CDR2 is YNFKEQ. The time point was: after dendritic cell vaccination, including at tumor progression/relapse. The gene calls are TRBV4-2 and TRBJ2-6; 9 bases agree with TRBD2. This TCR derives from a human donor with glioblastoma. Sample: blood, taken after dendritic cell vaccination. The CDR3 DNA follows: TGTGCCAGCAGCCGGACTAGCGCTAACTCTGGGGCCAACGTCCTGACTTTC. This translates into CASSRTSANSGANVLTF.